The table lists the clone carrying this TCR beta chain with many counts. Germline V gene lookup returns CDR1 MDHEN and CDR2 SYDVKM. This CDR3 spans 15 amino acids. J lost 4 bases, V lost 6 bases, and 6 bases had no gene match. This entry is derived from a study of regulatory T cells in long-lasting Graves disease. For TCR beta, libraries came from iRepertoire HTBI primers and Arm-PCR of CDR3 regions. In TCRdb, the multiplex PCR reads were re-called with MiXCR into one record per CDR3 protein. The repertoire holds 440,000 or so distinct CDR3 sequences, with over 15% as singletons. This sample's time point: newly diagnosed GD, antithyroid drugs for less than 3 months. There was RNA extracted from PBMCs, and the TCR library was made from it. This sample also belongs to another study, concerning T cells in Graves' hyperthyroidism and ophthalmopathy.

This receptor was identified in a woman aged 30 to 39 with Graves disease. The sequenced sample was peripheral blood mononuclear cells (PBMCs), obtained at new diagnosis, from a patient treated with antithyroid drugs. The genes are TRBV28 and TRBJ2-2; 9 nucleotides align to TRBD1. The CDR3 sequence: CASRSGTGRTGELFF. The DNA for the CDR3 is TGTGCCAGCAGGTCCGGGACAGGGCGCACCGGGGAGCTGTTTTTT.